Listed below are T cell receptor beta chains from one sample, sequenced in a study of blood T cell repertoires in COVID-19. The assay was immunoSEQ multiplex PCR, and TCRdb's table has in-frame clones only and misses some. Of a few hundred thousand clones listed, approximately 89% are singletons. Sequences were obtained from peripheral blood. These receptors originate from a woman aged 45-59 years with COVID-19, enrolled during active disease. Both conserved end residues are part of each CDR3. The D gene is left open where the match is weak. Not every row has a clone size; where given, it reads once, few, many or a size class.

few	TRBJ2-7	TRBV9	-	CASSVAGQAYEQYF	TGTGCCAGCAGCGTAGCTGGGCAGGCCTACGAGCAGTACTTC
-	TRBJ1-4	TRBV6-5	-	CASSYRGTPNEKLFF	TGTGCCAGCAGTTACCGCGGGACTCCGAATGAAAAACTGTTTTTT
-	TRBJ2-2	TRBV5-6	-	CASSSLDREGGELFF	TGTGCCAGCAGCTCCCTTGACCGGGAAGGCGGGGAGCTGTTTTTT
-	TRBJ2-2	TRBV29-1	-	CSSHDTRTGELFF	TGCAGCTCCCACGACACGCGCACCGGGGAGCTGTTTTTT
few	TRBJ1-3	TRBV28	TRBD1	CASSIRTGGTSGNTIYF	TGTGCCAGCAGTATCCGGACAGGGGGAACGTCTGGAAACACCATATATTTT
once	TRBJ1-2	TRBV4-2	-	CASSQVGAQGDYGYTF	TGTGCCAGCAGCCAAGTGGGGGCACAGGGTGACTATGGCTACACCTTC
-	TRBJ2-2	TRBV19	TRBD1	CATDRENTGELFF	TGTGCCACAGACAGGGAGAACACCGGGGAGCTGTTTTTT
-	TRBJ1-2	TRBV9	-	CASSVDGYSRDSYGYTF	TGTGCCAGCAGCGTAGACGGGTACAGCAGGGACTCTTATGGCTACACCTTC
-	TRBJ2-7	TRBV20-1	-	CSASTEGGEQYF	TGCAGTGCTAGTACTGAGGGGGGGGAGCAGTACTTC
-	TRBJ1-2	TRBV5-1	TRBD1	CASSLGTGGEGYTF	TGCGCCAGCAGCTTGGGGACAGGGGGCGAGGGCTACACCTTC
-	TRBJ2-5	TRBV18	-	CASSPPTREETQYF	TGTGCCAGCTCACCACCGACCAGGGAAGAGACCCAGTACTTC
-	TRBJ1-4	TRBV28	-	CASSIIVRGEKLFF	TGTGCCAGCAGCATCATAGTCAGAGGGGAAAAACTGTTTTTT
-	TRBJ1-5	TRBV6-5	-	CASDSFPNQPQHF	TGTGCCAGCGACTCGTTCCCAAATCAGCCCCAGCATTTT
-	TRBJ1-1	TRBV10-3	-	CAIRIVPDSNTEAFF	TGTGCCATCAGAATAGTCCCCGACAGTAACACTGAAGCTTTCTTT
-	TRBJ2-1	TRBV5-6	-	CASSQGGYEQFF	TGTGCCAGCAGCCAGGGGGGCTATGAGCAGTTCTTC
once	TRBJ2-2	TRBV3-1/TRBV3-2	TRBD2	CASSPPSGGAAGELFF	TGTGCCAGCAGCCCCCCGAGCGGGGGGGCTGCCGGGGAGCTGTTTTTT
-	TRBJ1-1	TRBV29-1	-	CSGEWGTEAFF	TGCAGCGGGGAGTGGGGCACTGAAGCTTTCTTT
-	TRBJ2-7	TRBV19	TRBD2	CASRRGGGAGYEQYF	TGTGCCTCGAGGCGGGGCGGGGGGGCCGGATACGAGCAGTACTTC
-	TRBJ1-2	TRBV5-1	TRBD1	CASSPGQLGPYGYTF	TGCGCCAGCAGCCCGGGACAGCTTGGCCCCTATGGCTACACCTTC
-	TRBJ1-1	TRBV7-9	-	CASSLAVTSNTEAFF	TGTGCCAGCAGCTTAGCTGTGACTTCGAACACTGAAGCTTTCTTT
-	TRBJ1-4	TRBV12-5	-	CASGREPNEKLFF	TGTGCTAGTGGCAGGGAACCTAATGAAAAACTGTTTTTT
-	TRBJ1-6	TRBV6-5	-	CASSPEGLTPHF	TGTGCCAGCAGTCCCGAAGGCCTGACACCTCACTTT
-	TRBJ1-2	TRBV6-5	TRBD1	CASRSTGNYGYTF	TGTGCCAGCAGATCGACAGGGAACTATGGCTACACCTTC
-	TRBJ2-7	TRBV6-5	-	CASSYFPGDEQYF	TGTGCCAGCAGTTACTTTCCCGGGGACGAGCAGTACTTC
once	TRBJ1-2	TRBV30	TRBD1	CAFRPQGEWYGYTF	TGTGCCTTCCGCCCACAGGGGGAATGGTATGGCTACACCTTC
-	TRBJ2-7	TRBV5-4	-	CASSPGGYSYEQYF	TGTGCCAGCAGCCCCGGAGGGTACTCCTACGAGCAGTACTTC
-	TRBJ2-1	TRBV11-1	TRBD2	CASTPRLAGTNEQFF	TGTGCCAGCACCCCAAGACTAGCGGGGACGAATGAGCAGTTCTTC
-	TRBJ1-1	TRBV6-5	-	CASSRQFNTEAFF	TGTGCCAGCAGTAGACAGTTTAACACTGAAGCTTTCTTT
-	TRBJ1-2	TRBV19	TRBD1	CASIPDRGLGYTF	TGTGCCAGTATACCGGACAGGGGGCTTGGCTACACCTTC
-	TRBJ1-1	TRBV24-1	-	CASSDTLNTEAFF	TGTGCCTCCTCCGACACTTTGAACACTGAAGCTTTCTTT
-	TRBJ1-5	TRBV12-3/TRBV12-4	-	CASSAGKQPQHF	TGTGCCAGCAGTGCCGGGAAACAGCCCCAGCATTTT
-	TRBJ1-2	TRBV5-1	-	CASSSNQLNYGYTF	TGCGCCAGCAGCTCCAATCAACTGAACTATGGCTACACCTTC
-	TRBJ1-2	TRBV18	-	CASSPQVDYTDYGYTF	TGTGCCAGCTCACCACAGGTAGACTACACAGACTATGGCTACACCTTC
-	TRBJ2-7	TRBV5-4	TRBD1	CASRGDRAAEQYF	TGTGCCAGCAGAGGGGACAGGGCCGCCGAGCAGTACTTC
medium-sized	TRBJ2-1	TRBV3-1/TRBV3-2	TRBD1	CASSLTYRQGGHNEQFF	TGTGCCAGCAGCCTCACATACCGACAGGGTGGACACAATGAGCAGTTCTTC
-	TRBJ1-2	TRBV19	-	CASSIGGNYGYTF	TGTGCCAGTAGTATAGGAGGTAACTATGGCTACACCTTC
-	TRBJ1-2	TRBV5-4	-	CASSFLLGLSYGYTF	TGTGCCAGCAGCTTTTTGCTGGGGCTGAGCTATGGCTACACCTTC
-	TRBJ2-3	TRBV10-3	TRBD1	CAISDLGGDRGTDTQYF	TGTGCCATCAGTGATCTCGGAGGGGACAGGGGAACAGATACGCAGTATTTT
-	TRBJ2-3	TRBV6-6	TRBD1	CASKDGTDYTDTQYF	TGTGCCAGCAAGGATGGGACAGATTACACAGATACGCAGTATTTT
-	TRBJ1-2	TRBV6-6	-	CASHRDTGNYGYTF	TGTGCCAGCCACCGGGACACGGGTAACTATGGCTACACCTTC
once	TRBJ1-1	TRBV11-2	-	CASSLRGERGYTEAFF	TGTGCCAGCAGCTTAAGAGGCGAAAGGGGGTACACTGAAGCTTTCTTT
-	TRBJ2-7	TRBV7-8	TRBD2	CASSFRLAGGRNEQYF	TGTGCCAGCAGCTTCCGGCTAGCGGGGGGGCGGAACGAGCAGTACTTC
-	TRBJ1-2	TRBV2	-	CASGLQLTNYGYTF	TGTGCCAGCGGCCTACAGCTTACTAACTATGGCTACACCTTC
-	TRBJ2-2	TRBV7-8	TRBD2	CASSLLAGENTGELFF	TGTGCCAGCAGCTTACTGGCGGGGGAGAACACCGGGGAGCTGTTTTTT
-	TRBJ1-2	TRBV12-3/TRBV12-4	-	CASSSDSYGYTF	TGTGCCAGCAGTTCCGACAGCTATGGCTACACCTTC
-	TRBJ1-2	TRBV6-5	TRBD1	CASSIRGALYGYTF	TGTGCCAGCAGTATCAGGGGGGCTCTTTATGGCTACACCTTC
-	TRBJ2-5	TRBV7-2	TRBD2	CASSFGGAAETQYF	TGTGCCAGCAGCTTCGGGGGGGCCGCCGAGACCCAGTACTTC
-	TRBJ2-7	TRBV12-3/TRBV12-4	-	CASSFSQGYEQYF	TGTGCCAGCAGTTTCTCCCAGGGATACGAGCAGTACTTC
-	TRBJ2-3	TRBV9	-	CASSGRLSTDTQYF	TGTGCCAGCAGCGGAAGACTAAGCACAGATACGCAGTATTTT
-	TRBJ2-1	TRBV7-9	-	CASLKRNPKGRYNEQFF	TGTGCCAGCCTAAAAAGAAACCCCAAGGGGCGCTACAATGAGCAGTTCTTC
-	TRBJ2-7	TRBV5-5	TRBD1	CASRTALPGQGRSEQYF	TGTGCCAGCAGGACTGCTTTGCCGGGACAGGGTAGAAGCGAGCAGTACTTC
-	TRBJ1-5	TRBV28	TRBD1	CASSSDRAKDQPQHF	TGTGCCAGCAGTTCGGACAGGGCGAAAGATCAGCCCCAGCATTTT
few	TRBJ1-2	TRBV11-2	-	CASSLAGNYGYTF	TGTGCCAGCAGCTTAGCAGGGAACTATGGCTACACCTTC